One sample yielded the 21 T cell receptor beta chains listed below, sequenced in a study of blood T cells in healthy people across ages. A J-beta primer mix and a sample-barcoded 5' primer were used in a second PCR of about 7 to 12 cycles. TCRdb passed the 5' RACE reads through MiXCR, listing each CDR3 protein once. Found here are over 600,000 distinct CDR3 sequences, roughly 41% of them singletons; the top ten hold about 30%. The material sequenced was blood. The receptors come from a man older than 75 in good health.

This clonotype was counted only a few times. This chain links TRBV5-1 with TRBJ2-7; 11 bases are a match to TRBD2. The CDR3 sequence is 18 residues long. Trimming took 0 bases from V and 7 from J; bases not matched to a gene: 15. Germline CDR1 and CDR2: SGHRS and YFSETQ. The CDR3 loop is CASSLVELAGALAGEQYF. The CDR3 region has the DNA TGCGCCAGCAGCTTGGTAGAACTAGCGGGAGCCCTCGCTGGGGAGCAGTACTTC.

In this sample, this clonotype turned up many times. The chain has TRBV7-9 and TRBJ2-1, with 10 bases identical to TRBD2. Germline V gene data show CDR1 as SEHNR and CDR2 as FQNEAQ (reference sequence). After removal of 5 bases from V and 4 bases from J, the junction contained 5 bases not matched to a gene. This CDR3 spans 15 amino acids. In DNA, the CDR3 is TGTGCCAGCAGCCAAAGCGGGAGGGTGTACAATGAGCAGTTCTTC. Encoded protein: CASSQSGRVYNEQFF. Supplemented by reference TRBV7-9 and TRBJ2-1, the full variable domain reads DTGVSQNPRHKITKRGQNVTFRCDPISEHNRLYWYRQTLGQGPEFLTYFQNEAQLEKSRLLSDRFSAERPKGSFSTLEIQRTEQGDSAMYLCASSQSGRVYNEQFFGPGTRLTVL.

The chain carries TRBV6-2 or TRBV6-3 and TRBJ2-3; 10 bases map to TRBD2. Germline lookup yields CDR1 MNHEY and CDR2 SVGEGT. J gave up 6 bases and V 6 bases, and 18 bases lay outside the gene matches. The CDR3 has 18 amino acids. CDR3 sequence (DNA): TGTGCCAGCAGCCAAACTAGCGGGGCTGCCTTCTGGTATGATACGCAGTATTTT. Translating it yields CASSQTSGAAFWYDTQYF.

The J gene is TRBJ1-6, the V gene TRBV20-1; D is possibly TRBD1 (6 bases). This CDR3 is 17 amino acids long. V was trimmed by 0 bases and J by 0 bases, leaving 12 bases between them. Germline CDR1 and CDR2: DFQATT and SNEGSKA (reference sequence). CDR3 nucleotides: TGCAGTGCTAGAGAAAAACAGGGCCTCTCCTATAATTCACCCCTCCACTTT. Its translation: CSAREKQGLSYNSPLHF.

This clonotype was counted only a few times. The chain recombines TRBV6-5 with TRBJ2-3; 7 positions match TRBD1. V gave up 4 bases and J gave up 1 base; unmatched junction bases: 5. This CDR3 spans 15 amino acids. Germline assignment: CDR1 MNHEY and CDR2 SVGAGI. The CDR3 coding sequence is TGTGCCAGCAGTTCATCTGACAGGGGCACAGATACGCAGTATTTT. Residues: CASSSSDRGTDTQYF.

The V call is TRBV5-6, the J call TRBJ2-7; 9 bases align to TRBD1. This CDR3 has 14 residues. Per germline, CDR1 SGHDT and CDR2 YYEEEE. The trim removed 4 bases at V and 7 bases at J, leaving 9 bases unmatched. The CDR3 region has the DNA TGTGCCAGCAGCGTGGACAGGGGAATAGGTGAGCAGTACTTC. Translation gives CASSVDRGIGEQYF.

The rearrangement uses TRBV5-5 and TRBJ1-5; D remains ambiguous. Deletions cut 3 bases from V and 7 bases from J, with 14 bases between. This CDR3 region has 14 residues. In germline, CDR1 is SGHKS, CDR2 YYEKEE (reference sequence). CDR3 in DNA: TGTGCCAGCAGCTCGCAGATGGGGTGGCAGCCCCAGCATTTT. Protein: CASSSQMGWQPQHF.

The rearrangement uses TRBV15 and TRBJ2-4; TRBD1 matches at 7 bases. J gave up 4 bases and V 1 base, and 7 bases lay outside the gene matches. The CDR3 runs 16 residues. Looked up from germline, CDR1 is LNHNV and CDR2 is YYDKDF (reference sequence). The CDR3 DNA reads as TGTGCCACCAGCAGAGCGGTCGGGACAGCGAAAAACATTCAGTACTTC. As protein: CATSRAVGTAKNIQYF.

The chain uses TRBV5-1 and TRBJ2-3, with D perhaps given as TRBD1 or TRBD2 (5 bases each). The germline V and J ends were trimmed by 2 bases and 4 bases, with 14 bases remaining between them. Germline CDR1 reads SGHRS; CDR2 reads YFSETQ. This CDR3 contains 15 residues. In nucleotides, the CDR3 is TGCGCCAGCAGCTTCAGGGACCCAGGACCAGATACGCAGTATTTT. Its translation: CASSFRDPGPDTQYF.

The V gene is TRBV6-2 or TRBV6-3, the J gene TRBJ2-3; 13 bases agree with TRBD2. CDR1 and CDR2 (germline): MNHEY, SVGEGT. With 7 bases clipped from V and 4 bases from J, the junction kept 8 bases outside the gene matches. The CDR3 contains 16 residues. The CDR3 protein is CASKWTSGRSADTQYF. In DNA form, the CDR3 reads TGTGCCAGCAAATGGACTAGCGGGAGAAGCGCAGATACGCAGTATTTT.

This sequence joins TRBV3-1 and TRBJ2-1, with D tentatively TRBD1 (5 bases). Germline assignment: CDR1 LGHDT and CDR2 YNNKEL (reference sequence). The CDR3 has 15 residues. V lost 4 bases and J 15 bases, leaving 25 bases between the germline ends. CDR3 protein: CASSPTADSARLLFF. In DNA, the CDR3 is TGTGCCAGCAGCCCCACGGCCGACAGCGCCCGACTGTTGTTCTTC.

The V gene is TRBV4-1, the J gene TRBJ2-3, with TRBD2 matching 9 bases. The CDR3 length is 15 residues. From germline, CDR1 is MGHRA and CDR2 YSYEKL. The V gene end was trimmed by 0 bases and the J gene end by 8 bases; junction bases not matched to a gene: 6. Here the CDR3 DNA reads TGCGCCAGCAGCCAAGATCAGGCTAGCGGGGCTACGCAGTATTTT. Translating gives CASSQDQASGATQYF.

The V gene is TRBV15, the J gene TRBJ1-5, with TRBD1 as a possible D gene (5 bases). Trimming removed 5 bases at V and 0 bases at J, with 11 bases between. The germline gives CDR1 LNHNV, CDR2 YYDKDF (reference sequence). The CDR3 runs to 15 residues. This chain's CDR3 is CATSPTAYSNQPQHF. DNA for the CDR3: TGTGCCACCAGCCCGACAGCATATAGCAATCAGCCCCAGCATTTT. The full variable domain, rest sourced from reference TRBV15 and TRBJ1-5, is DAMVIQNPRYQVTQFGKPVTLSCSQTLNHNVMYWYQQKSSQAPKLLFHYYDKDFNNEADTPDNFQSRRPNTSFCFLDIRSPGLGDTAMYLCATSPTAYSNQPQHFGDGTRLSIL.

This clonotype has just a few counts. CDR3 region: CASSPIKGGETQYF. The CDR3, as DNA: TGTGCCAGCTCGCCGATAAAGGGGGGAGAGACCCAGTACTTC. The rearrangement joins TRBV18 to TRBJ2-5; either TRBD1 or TRBD2 may supply D (6 bases each). V was trimmed by 6 bases and J by 4 bases, leaving 15 bases between them. Germline CDR1 reads KGHSH; CDR2 reads LQKENI. There are 14 residues in the CDR3.

This clonotype was observed a handful of times. The rearrangement uses TRBV6-6 and TRBJ2-3; D not certain. Looked up from germline, CDR1 is MNHNY and CDR2 is SVGAGI (reference sequence). CDR3 length: 11 amino acids. The V and J ends lost 6 bases and 3 bases respectively, with 4 bases between them. CDR3 DNA sequence: TGTGCCAGCAGAGCGACAGATACGCAGTATTTT. As protein: CASRATDTQYF.

The V gene is TRBV7-9, the J gene TRBJ2-7, with D unresolved. Germline CDR1 reads SEHNR; CDR2 reads FQNEAQ (reference sequence). Trimming took 3 bases from V and 6 from J, leaving 9 bases between them. This CDR3 spans 12 amino acids. The CDR3: CASSFSGAEQYF. The CDR3 bases are TGTGCCAGCAGCTTCTCAGGAGCCGAGCAGTACTTC.

The chain links TRBV12-3 or TRBV12-4 to TRBJ2-5, with D possibly TRBD1 on 5 matching bases. The J call is uncertain, as TRBJ2-7 better fits the DNA end. The CDR3 is 14 residues long. Here the CDR3 reads CASSFRTSPYEQYF. The DNA of the CDR3 is TGTGCCAGCAGTTTTCGGACAAGCCCTTACGAGCAGTACTTC.

Comments on this clonotype: This may be a read error, as it is one base from a much larger clone. CDR3 DNA: TGTGCCAGCAGCCTGGGACAGGGAAGGAGTTCACCCCTCCACTTT. Protein sequence: CASSLGQGRSSPLHF. The V and J genes are TRBV12-3 or TRBV12-4 and TRBJ1-6, with 9 bases matching TRBD1. The CDR3 length is 15 residues. V dropped 6 bases and J dropped 9; count of bases not matched to a gene: 9.

The rearrangement joins TRBV6-1 to TRBJ2-3; D ambiguous. The ends were cut back, 5 bases at V and 5 bases at J, with 11 bases in the middle. This CDR3 contains 13 residues. CDR1 and CDR2 (germline): MNHNS, SASEGT. For the CDR3, the DNA is TGTGCCAGCAGTCGGGCACAAGAAGATACGCAGTATTTT. This gives the protein CASSRAQEDTQYF.

The table lists this clonotype with a few counts. V is TRBV12-3 or TRBV12-4 and J is TRBJ2-1; 10 bases match TRBD2. The CDR3 runs to 15 residues. V dropped 7 bases and J dropped 7; count of bases not matched to a gene: 10. CDR3 nucleotides: TGTGCCAGCATTCCCTCCCTAGCGGGGGCTAATGAGCAGTTCTTC. Its translation is CASIPSLAGANEQFF.

The genes are TRBV3-1 and TRBJ1-6, with D unresolved. Germline lookup yields CDR1 LGHDT and CDR2 YNNKEL (reference sequence). Trimming left V 1 base short and J 10 bases short, with 8 bases between. CDR3 size: 13 residues. DNA for the CDR3: TGTGCCAGCAGCCAAGGGGTTCGGTCACCCCTCCACTTT. This sequence encodes CASSQGVRSPLHF.